A single sample is the source of the 28 T cell receptor beta chains below, sequenced in a study of CXCR3-negative and CXCR3-positive naive CD8 T cells. In preparing the TRB cDNA libraries, 5' RACE with UMI labels was used. TCRdb reprocessed the 5' RACE reads and stores each CDR3 protein as one record, lacking DNA. The sample spans some 130,000 distinct CDR3 sequences; the ten largest clones claim around 0.27%. The sequenced sample consisted of naive CXCR3- CD8+ T cells from blood. Sample subset: CD45RO-CCR7+CD27+CD95- naive CD8+ T cells lacking CXCR3 (TNR3-). The receptors stem from a human donor in good health. Some clones in this sample may be carry-over from other donors' samples.

The genes are TRBV7-9 and TRBJ2-1; the D call from TCRdb, TRBD1, cannot be confirmed without DNA. The CDR3 extends over 15 amino acids. Germline V gene lookup returns CDR1 SEHNR and CDR2 FQNEAQ (reference sequence). Here the CDR3 reads CASSPGGLPYNEQFF.

The rearrangement joins TRBV7-9 to TRBJ2-7; the TRBD1 assignment by TCRdb is unverifiable without DNA. CDR1 and CDR2 (germline): SEHNR, FQNEAQ (reference sequence). The CDR3 covers 13 residues. The CDR3 protein is CASSSQGRHEQYF.

The rearrangement links TRBV20-1 to TRBJ2-7; there is no DNA to check the TCRdb D call of TRBD2. This CDR3 spans 14 amino acids. Per the germline V gene, CDR1 is DFQATT and CDR2 is SNEGSKA (reference sequence). CDR3 loop: CSAPGLAGEHEQYF.

The rearrangement links TRBV15 to TRBJ2-1; the D gene TCRdb calls, TRBD2, cannot be checked with no DNA. The CDR3 extends over 19 amino acids. The germline CDR1 and CDR2 sequences are LNHNV and YYDKDF (reference sequence). CDR3: CATSRELSSGTSSYNEQFF.

The V call is TRBV5-1, the J call TRBJ2-7; no DNA is available, so the TRBD1 call from TCRdb remains unchecked. Germline V CDR1 and CDR2: SGHRS, YFSETQ. The CDR3 consists of 14 residues. The CDR3: CASSYGQGLDEQYF.

V gene TRBV7-9 combines with J gene TRBJ2-2; the TRBD1 assignment by TCRdb is unverifiable without DNA. This CDR3 has 15 residues. CDR1 is SEHNR, CDR2 FQNEAQ, per germline (reference sequence). The CDR3 protein is CASFRAKTNTGELFF.

The chain recombines TRBV6-4 with TRBJ2-2. The germline V gene has CDR1 MRHNA and CDR2 SNTAGT. The CDR3 has 14 amino acids. The CDR3 sequence: CASSEWGNTGELFF.

This chain joins TRBV29-1 and TRBJ1-2; the D call from TCRdb, TRBD1, cannot be confirmed without DNA. The V gene's germline CDR1 is SQVTM and CDR2 ANQGSEA. This CDR3 is built from 13 residues. CDR3 amino acids: CSVMTGVDYGYTF.

The rearrangement links TRBV5-6 to TRBJ2-3; the TRBD2 assignment by TCRdb is unverifiable without DNA. From germline, CDR1 is SGHDT and CDR2 YYEEEE. CDR3 length: 16 residues. The chain's CDR3 is CASSLAVWGGTDTQYF.

This chain connects TRBV7-9 to TRBJ2-3; TCRdb selects TRBD1, and the lack of DNA leaves this call unchecked. The germline gives CDR1 SEHNR, CDR2 FQNEAQ (reference sequence). CDR3 length: 16 residues. The CDR3 region is CASSPPGQGLADTQYF.

This chain uses TRBV9 with TRBJ2-7. The CDR3 consists of 11 residues. The V gene's germline CDR1 is SGDLS and CDR2 YYNGEE. The CDR3 loop is CASGTGYEQYF.

V is TRBV20-1 and J is TRBJ1-5; with no DNA, the TCRdb D assignment of TRBD1 cannot be verified. The CDR3 has 16 amino acids. CDR1 is DFQATT and CDR2 is SNEGSKA in the germline V gene (reference sequence). CDR3 residues: CSARDKDRGHDQPQHF.

The J gene is TRBJ2-1, the V gene TRBV7-9; TCRdb picks TRBD2, but there is no DNA to check that call. CDR1 SEHNR and CDR2 FQNEAQ come from the germline V gene (reference sequence). The CDR3 is 15 residues long. This chain's CDR3 is CASSLGRGILSEQFF.

The CDR3 loop is CASSQDLLGADTGELFF. The chain has TRBV4-3 and TRBJ2-2. CDR1 is LGHNA, CDR2 YSLEER, per germline. This CDR3 spans 17 amino acids.

The J gene is TRBJ1-5, the V gene TRBV10-2. Germline V gene data show CDR1 as WSHSY and CDR2 as SAAADI. The CDR3 has 14 residues. The CDR3 protein is CASSELWSEQPQHF.

This chain links TRBV7-3 with TRBJ2-5; the TCRdb D gene call, TRBD1, has no DNA to confirm it. Germline V gives CDR1 SGHTA, CDR2 FQGTGA. The CDR3 totals 13 residues. This CDR3 is CASSLFGKETQYF.

The rearrangement uses TRBV7-9 and TRBJ1-2. This CDR3 contains 12 residues. Germline assignment: CDR1 SEHNR and CDR2 FQNEAQ (reference sequence). The CDR3 reads CASSLATYGYTF.

The CDR3 protein is CASSLPPTGGDTGELFF. This rearrangement joins TRBV5-4 to TRBJ2-2; TCRdb indicates TRBD1, and absent DNA this call remains unverified. Germline CDR1 and CDR2: SGHNT and YYREEE (reference sequence). This CDR3 contains 17 residues.

The V call is TRBV29-1, the J call TRBJ2-1; lacking DNA, the TRBD2 call made by TCRdb goes unchecked. Germline V gene data show CDR1 as SQVTM and CDR2 as ANQGSEA. The CDR3 is 15 residues long. CDR3 amino acids: CSVPGLAGVYNEQFF.

This chain connects TRBV29-1 to TRBJ2-1; lacking DNA, the TRBD1 call made by TCRdb goes unchecked. The CDR3 has 15 residues. The germline CDR1 and CDR2 sequences are SQVTM and ANQGSEA. The CDR3 sequence is CSVESGTGIFNEQFF.

The CDR3: CASRERVDETQYF. The genes are TRBV5-1 and TRBJ2-5; lacking DNA, the TRBD2 call made by TCRdb goes unchecked. The CDR3 loop spans 13 amino acids. Per the germline V gene, CDR1 is SGHRS and CDR2 is YFSETQ.

This chain connects TRBV30 to TRBJ1-2; TCRdb outputs TRBD1, but without DNA this stays unchecked. The CDR3 consists of 13 residues. Germline V gene sequence: CDR1 GTSNPN, CDR2 SVGIG (reference sequence). Here the CDR3 reads CASEGTGGHGYTF.

This chain links TRBV7-9 with TRBJ2-3; TCRdb's D gene call, TRBD2, goes unchecked for lack of DNA. Germline-derived CDR1 and CDR2 are SEHNR and FQNEAQ (reference sequence). This CDR3 contains 17 residues. CDR3 residues: CASSPPTSGVGGDTQYF. Complete variable domain (other parts from reference TRBV7-9 and TRBJ2-3): DTGVSQNPRHKITKRGQNVTFRCDPISEHNRLYWYRQTLGQGPEFLTYFQNEAQLEKSRLLSDRFSAERPKGSFSTLEIQRTEQGDSAMYLCASSPPTSGVGGDTQYFGPGTRLTVL.

The genes are TRBV4-3 and TRBJ2-1; there is no DNA to check the TCRdb D call of TRBD1. The V gene's germline CDR1 is LGHNA and CDR2 YSLEER. The CDR3 extends over 15 amino acids. The CDR3 loop is CASSQDFRQANEQFF.

The gene calls are TRBV7-9 and TRBJ2-1. The CDR3 consists of 14 residues. The germline V gene encodes CDR1 SEHNR and CDR2 FQNEAQ (reference sequence). The CDR3 region is CASSIPGPHNEQFF.

V and J are TRBV29-1 and TRBJ1-2; TCRdb lists TRBD1, though no DNA is available to test this call. CDR3 length: 19 amino acids. Germline V CDR1 and CDR2: SQVTM, ANQGSEA. The CDR3 loop is CSVESRVGTYPKLGYGYTF.

The chain employs TRBV29-1 and TRBJ1-2. The CDR3 runs to 14 residues. The germline V gene encodes CDR1 SQVTM and CDR2 ANQGSEA. This chain's CDR3 is CSVVSGKDNYGYTF.

This chain connects TRBV11-1 to TRBJ2-6. Germline assignment: CDR1 SGHAT and CDR2 FQDESV (reference sequence). This CDR3 contains 16 residues. CDR3: CASSLLGYSGANVLTF. Full variable domain (rest looked up from reference TRBV11-1 and TRBJ2-6): EAEVAQSPRYKITEKSQAVAFWCDPISGHATLYWYRQILGQGPELLVQFQDESVVDDSQLPKDRFSAERLKGVDSTLKIQPAELGDSAMYLCASSLLGYSGANVLTFGAGSRLTVL.